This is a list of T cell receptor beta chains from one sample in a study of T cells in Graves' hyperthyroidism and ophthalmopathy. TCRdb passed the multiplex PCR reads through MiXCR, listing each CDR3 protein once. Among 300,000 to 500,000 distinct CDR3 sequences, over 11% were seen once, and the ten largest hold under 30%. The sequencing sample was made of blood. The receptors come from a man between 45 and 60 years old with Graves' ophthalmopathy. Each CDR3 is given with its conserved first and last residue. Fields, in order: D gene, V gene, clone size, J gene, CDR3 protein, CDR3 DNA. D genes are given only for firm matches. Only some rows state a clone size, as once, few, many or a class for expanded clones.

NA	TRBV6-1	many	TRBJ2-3	CASRDMGHTDTQYF	TGTGCCAGCAGAGATATGGGACACACAGATACGCAGTATTTT
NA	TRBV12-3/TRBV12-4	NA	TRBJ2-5	CASSPSGPGETQYF	TGTGCCAGCAGTCCGAGCGGGCCTGGAGAGACCCAGTACTTC
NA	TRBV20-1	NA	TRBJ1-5	CSARGGGNQPQHF	TGCAGTGCTAGAGGGGGGGGTAATCAGCCCCAGCATTTT
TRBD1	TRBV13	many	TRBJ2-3	CASSLGTGSTDTQYF	TGTGCCAGCAGCTTAGGGACAGGGAGCACAGATACGCAGTATTTT
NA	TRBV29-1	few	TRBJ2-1	CSVDAGPNEQFF	TGCAGCGTTGACGCAGGGCCGAATGAGCAGTTCTTC
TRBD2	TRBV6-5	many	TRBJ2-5	CASSYSGTSRETQYF	TGTGCCAGCAGTTACTCCGGGACTAGCAGAGAGACCCAGTACTTC
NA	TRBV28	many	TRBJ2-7	CASSLFNYEQYF	TGTGCCAGCAGTTTATTCAACTACGAGCAGTACTTC
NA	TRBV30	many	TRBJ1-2	CAWRTPGTGHYGYTF	TGTGCCTGGAGGACTCCCGGGACCGGCCACTATGGCTACACCTTC
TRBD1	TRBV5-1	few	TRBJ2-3	CASSLRDRATDTQYF	TGCGCCAGCAGCCTCCGGGACAGGGCCACAGATACGCAGTATTTT
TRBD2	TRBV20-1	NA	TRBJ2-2	CSASGRATGELFF	TGCAGTGCTAGCGGGAGGGCCACCGGGGAGCTGTTTTTT
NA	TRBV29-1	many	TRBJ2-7	CSVRIPPYEQYF	TGCAGCGTTAGGATTCCACCCTACGAGCAGTACTTC
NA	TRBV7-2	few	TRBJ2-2	CASRFRETDTGELFF	TGTGCCAGCAGATTCCGGGAGACAGACACCGGGGAGCTGTTTTTT
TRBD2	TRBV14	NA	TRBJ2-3	CASAEQGGRIYTQYF	TGTGCCAGCGCAGAACAGGGCGGGAGGATATATACGCAGTATTTT
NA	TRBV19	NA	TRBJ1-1	CASSPKGFQNTEAFF	TGTGCCAGTAGTCCGAAGGGGTTTCAGAACACTGAAGCTTTCTTT
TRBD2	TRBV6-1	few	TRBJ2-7	CATGRAISYEQYF	TGTGCCACCGGGAGGGCGATATCCTACGAGCAGTACTTC
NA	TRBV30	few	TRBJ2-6	CAWGPGAGANVLTF	TGTGCCTGGGGTCCGGGAGCTGGGGCCAACGTCCTGACTTTC
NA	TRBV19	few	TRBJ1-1	CASSMEALQGAFF	TGTGCCAGTAGTATGGAGGCTCTCCAAGGAGCTTTCTTT
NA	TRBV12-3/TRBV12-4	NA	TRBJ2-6	CASSPLHTSGANVLTF	TGTGCCAGCAGTCCCCTACATACCTCTGGGGCCAACGTCCTGACTTTC
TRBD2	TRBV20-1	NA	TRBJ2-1	CSARDLSGRMSYNEQFF	TGCAGTGCTAGAGACCTGAGCGGGAGGATGTCCTACAATGAGCAGTTCTTC
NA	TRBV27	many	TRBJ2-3	CASSPILDTDTQYF	TGTGCCAGCAGTCCGATCCTGGACACAGATACGCAGTATTTT
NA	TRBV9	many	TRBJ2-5	CASSVAPQGGEETQYF	TGTGCCAGCAGCGTAGCGCCGCAGGGTGGCGAGGAGACCCAGTACTTC
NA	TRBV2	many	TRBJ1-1	CASSAKEMNTEAFF	TGTGCCAGCAGTGCAAAAGAGATGAACACTGAAGCTTTCTTT
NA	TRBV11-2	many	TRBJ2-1	CASSLEGQGSYNEQFF	TGTGCCAGCAGCTTAGAGGGGCAGGGCTCCTACAATGAGCAGTTCTTC
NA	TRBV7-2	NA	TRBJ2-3	CASSFGGLKADTQYF	TGTGCCAGCAGCTTTGGTGGTCTCAAGGCAGATACGCAGTATTTT
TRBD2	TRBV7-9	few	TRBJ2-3	CASSLWTGTSGRAGVTTLTDTQYF	TGTGCCAGCAGCCTTTGGACTGGGACTAGCGGGAGGGCCGGGGTGACGACGCTCACAGATACGCAGTATTTT
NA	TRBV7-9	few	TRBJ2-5	CASTSGISQYF	TGTGCCAGCACCTCAGGGATCTCCCAGTACTTC
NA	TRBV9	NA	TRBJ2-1	CASSLRALPLTYNEQFF	TGTGCCAGCAGCCTCAGGGCCCTTCCATTAACTTACAATGAGCAGTTCTTC
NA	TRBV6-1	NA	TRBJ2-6	CASTHVLTF	TGTGCCAGCACCCACGTCCTGACTTTC
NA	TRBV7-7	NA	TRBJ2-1	CASSLERLAGEQFF	TGTGCTAGCAGCTTAGAGCGGCTAGCAGGTGAGCAGTTCTTC
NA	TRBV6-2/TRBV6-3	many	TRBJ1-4	CASSYESGQINEKLFF	TGTGCCAGCAGTTACGAGTCGGGGCAGATAAATGAAAAACTGTTTTTT
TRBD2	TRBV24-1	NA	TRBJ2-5	CATSDRLAGGGETQYF	TGTGCCACCAGTGACAGACTAGCGGGAGGGGGCGAGACCCAGTACTTC
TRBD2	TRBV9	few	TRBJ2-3	CASSPSSSGRSDTQYF	TGTGCCAGCAGCCCTTCCTCGAGCGGGAGGTCAGATACGCAGTATTTT
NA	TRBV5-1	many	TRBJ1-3	CASSLVAVGLGNTIYF	TGCGCCAGCAGCTTGGTGGCAGTGGGGCTCGGAAACACCATATATTTT
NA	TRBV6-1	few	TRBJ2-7	CASKLNRGGYEQYF	TGTGCCAGCAAACTGAATAGGGGGGGCTACGAGCAGTACTTC
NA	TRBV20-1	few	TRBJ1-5	CSARDRTAPNQPQHF	TGCAGTGCTAGAGACAGGACGGCACCTAATCAGCCCCAGCATTTT
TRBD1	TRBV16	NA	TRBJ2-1	CASSQGQLSYNEQFF	TGTGCCAGCAGCCAGGGACAGCTATCATACAATGAGCAGTTCTTC
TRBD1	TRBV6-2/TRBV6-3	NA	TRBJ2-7	CASVDRAVNEQYF	TGTGCCAGCGTCGACAGGGCAGTAAACGAGCAGTACTTC
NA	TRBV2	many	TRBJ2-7	CALRDETYEQYF	TGTGCCCTCAGGGACGAAACCTACGAGCAGTACTTC
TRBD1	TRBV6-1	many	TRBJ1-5	CASRWTGDQPQHF	TGTGCCAGCAGGTGGACAGGAGACCAGCCCCAGCATTTT
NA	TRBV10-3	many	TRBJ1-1	CAISERTMNTEAFF	TGTGCCATCAGTGAGCGGACTATGAACACTGAAGCTTTCTTT
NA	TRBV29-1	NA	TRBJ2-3	CSHLAMGTTDTQYF	TGCAGCCATCTTGCTATGGGGACCACAGATACGCAGTATTTT
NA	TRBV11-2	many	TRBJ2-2	CASSLRHLSNTGELFF	TGTGCCAGCAGCTTAAGACACCTTTCGAACACCGGGGAGCTGTTTTTT
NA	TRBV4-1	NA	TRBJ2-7	CASSPPLGAREQYF	TGCGCCAGCAGCCCCCCCCTCGGGGCCCGGGAGCAGTACTTC
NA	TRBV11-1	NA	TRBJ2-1	CASSGQETQFF	TGTGCCAGCAGCGGCCAAGAGACCCAGTTCTTC
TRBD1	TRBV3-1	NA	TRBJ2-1	CASSPRVWDRGIEQFF	TGTGCCAGCAGCCCCCGGGTTTGGGACAGGGGAATTGAGCAGTTCTTC
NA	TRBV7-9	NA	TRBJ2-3	CASSPPRDSITDTQYF	TGTGCCAGCAGCCCCCCGCGGGACTCTATAACAGATACGCAGTATTTT
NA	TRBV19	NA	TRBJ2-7	CASSINRDSSYEQYF	TGTGCCAGTAGTATAAATAGGGACTCCTCCTACGAGCAGTACTTC
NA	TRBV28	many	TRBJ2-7	CASNPPMTGSAYEQYF	TGTGCCAGCAACCCCCCGATGACAGGATCGGCCTACGAGCAGTACTTC
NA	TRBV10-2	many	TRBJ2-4	CASSPQGNIQYF	TGCGCCAGCAGTCCGCAGGGAAACATTCAGTACTTC
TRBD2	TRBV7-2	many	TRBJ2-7	CASSLTGGPGEQYF	TGTGCCAGCAGCTTAACGGGAGGGCCGGGCGAGCAGTACTTC
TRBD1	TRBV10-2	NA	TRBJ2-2	CASRTGGANTGELFF	TGCGCCAGCAGGACAGGGGGCGCGAACACCGGGGAGCTGTTTTTT